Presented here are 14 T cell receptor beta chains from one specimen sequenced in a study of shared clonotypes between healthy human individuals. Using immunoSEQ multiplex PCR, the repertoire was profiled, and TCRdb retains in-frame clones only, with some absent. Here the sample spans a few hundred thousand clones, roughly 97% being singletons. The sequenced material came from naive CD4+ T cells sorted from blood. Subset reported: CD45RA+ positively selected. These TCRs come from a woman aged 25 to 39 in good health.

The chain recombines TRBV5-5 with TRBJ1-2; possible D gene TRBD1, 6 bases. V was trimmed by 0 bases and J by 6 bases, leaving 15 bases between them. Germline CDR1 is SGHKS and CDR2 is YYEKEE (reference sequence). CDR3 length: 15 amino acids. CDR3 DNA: TGTGCCAGCAGCTTGGTCGAGGTGGGGGCCCATGGCTACACCTTC. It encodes CASSLVEVGAHGYTF. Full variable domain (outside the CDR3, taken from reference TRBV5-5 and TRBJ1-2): DAGVTQSPTHLIKTRGQQVTLRCSPISGHKSVSWYQQVLGQGPQFIFQYYEKEERGRGNFPDRFSARQFPNYSSELNVNALLLGDSALYLCASSLVEVGAHGYTFGSGTRLTVV.

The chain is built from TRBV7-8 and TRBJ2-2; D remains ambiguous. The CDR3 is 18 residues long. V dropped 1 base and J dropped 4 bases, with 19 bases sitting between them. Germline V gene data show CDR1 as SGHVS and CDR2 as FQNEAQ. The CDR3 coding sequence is TGTGCCAGCAGCTTAGGGTTAGCTCAACCCGGGCGCACCGGGGAGCTGTTTTTT. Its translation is CASSLGLAQPGRTGELFF.

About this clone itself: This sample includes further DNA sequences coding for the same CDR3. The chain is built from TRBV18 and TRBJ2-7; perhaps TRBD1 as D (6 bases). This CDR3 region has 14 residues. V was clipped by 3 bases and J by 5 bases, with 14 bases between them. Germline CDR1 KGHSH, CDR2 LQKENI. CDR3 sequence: CASSPSQGWDEQYF. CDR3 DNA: TGTGCCAGCTCACCCAGCCAGGGGTGGGACGAGCAGTACTTC.

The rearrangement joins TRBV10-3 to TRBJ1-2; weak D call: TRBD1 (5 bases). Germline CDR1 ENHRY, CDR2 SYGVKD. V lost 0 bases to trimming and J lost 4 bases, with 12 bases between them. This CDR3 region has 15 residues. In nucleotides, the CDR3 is TGTGCCATCAGTGAGTCGAAAGGGGCTGTCTATGGCTACACCTTC. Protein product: CAISESKGAVYGYTF.

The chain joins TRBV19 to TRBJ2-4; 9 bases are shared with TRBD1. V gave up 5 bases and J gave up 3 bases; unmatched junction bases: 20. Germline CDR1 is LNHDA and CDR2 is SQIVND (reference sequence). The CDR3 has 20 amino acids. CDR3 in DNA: TGTGCCAGTAGTCCGACCCGCGGGACAGGGAAGGGTGGGGGCAAAAACATTCAGTACTTC. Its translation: CASSPTRGTGKGGGKNIQYF.

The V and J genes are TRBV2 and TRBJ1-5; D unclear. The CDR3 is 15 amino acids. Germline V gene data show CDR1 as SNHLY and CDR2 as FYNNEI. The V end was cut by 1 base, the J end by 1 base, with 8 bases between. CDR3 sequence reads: CASSEVMGSNQPQHF. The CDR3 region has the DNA TGTGCCAGCAGTGAAGTAATGGGGAGCAATCAGCCCCAGCATTTT.

The CDR3 spells CASSYGGVEDTDTQYF. CDR3 DNA sequence: TGTGCCAGCAGTTACGGGGGGGTAGAGGACACAGATACGCAGTATTTT. V gene TRBV6-5 combines with J gene TRBJ2-3, with 7 bases fitting TRBD2. The CDR3 runs 16 residues. Germline loops: CDR1 MNHEY, CDR2 SVGAGI. The trim removed 2 bases at V and 2 bases at J, leaving 7 bases unmatched.

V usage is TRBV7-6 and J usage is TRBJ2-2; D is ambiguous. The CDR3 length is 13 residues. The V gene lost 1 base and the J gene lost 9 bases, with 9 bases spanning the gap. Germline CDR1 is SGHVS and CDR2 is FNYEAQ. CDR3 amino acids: CASSLDPHRELFF. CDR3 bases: TGTGCCAGCAGCTTAGACCCTCACCGGGAGCTGTTTTTT.

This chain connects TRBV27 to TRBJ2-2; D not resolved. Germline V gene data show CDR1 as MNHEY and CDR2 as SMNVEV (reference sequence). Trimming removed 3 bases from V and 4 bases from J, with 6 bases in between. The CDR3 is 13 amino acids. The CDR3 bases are TGTGCCAGCAGTTTGGGAACCACCGGGGAGCTGTTTTTT. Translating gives CASSLGTTGELFF.

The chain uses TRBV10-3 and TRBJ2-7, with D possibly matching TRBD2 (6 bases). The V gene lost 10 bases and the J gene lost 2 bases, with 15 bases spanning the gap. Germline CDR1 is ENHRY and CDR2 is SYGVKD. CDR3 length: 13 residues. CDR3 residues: CATCLADTYEQYF. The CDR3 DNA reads TGTGCCACGTGCTTAGCGGATACCTACGAGCAGTACTTC.

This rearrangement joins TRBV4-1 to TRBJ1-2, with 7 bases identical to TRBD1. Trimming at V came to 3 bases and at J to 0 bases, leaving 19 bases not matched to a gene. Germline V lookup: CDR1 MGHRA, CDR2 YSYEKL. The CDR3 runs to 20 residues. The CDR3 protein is CASSQDSFEGAVRTNYGYTF. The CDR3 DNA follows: TGCGCCAGCAGCCAGGATTCCTTTGAGGGGGCAGTTCGTACTAACTATGGCTACACCTTC.

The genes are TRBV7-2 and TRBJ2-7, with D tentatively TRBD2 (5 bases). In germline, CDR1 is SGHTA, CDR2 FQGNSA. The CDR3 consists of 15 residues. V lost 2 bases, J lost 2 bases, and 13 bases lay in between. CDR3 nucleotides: TGTGCCAGCAGCTTAATCCAGCGGCCTACCTACGAGCAGTACTTC. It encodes CASSLIQRPTYEQYF.

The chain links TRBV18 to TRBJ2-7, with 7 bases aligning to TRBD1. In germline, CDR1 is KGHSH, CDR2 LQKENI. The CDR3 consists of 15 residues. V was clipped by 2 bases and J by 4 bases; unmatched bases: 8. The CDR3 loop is CASSPGTALGYEQYF. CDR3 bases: TGTGCCAGCTCACCAGGGACAGCCTTAGGATACGAGCAGTACTTC.

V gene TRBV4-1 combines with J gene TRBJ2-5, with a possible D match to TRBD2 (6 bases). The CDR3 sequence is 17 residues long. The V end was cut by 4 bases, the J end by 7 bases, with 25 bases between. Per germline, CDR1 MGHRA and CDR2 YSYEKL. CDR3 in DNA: TGCGCCAGCAGCCGCCCCGGGACTGGGCCGTTGTTAGGGACCCAGTACTTC. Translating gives CASSRPGTGPLLGTQYF.